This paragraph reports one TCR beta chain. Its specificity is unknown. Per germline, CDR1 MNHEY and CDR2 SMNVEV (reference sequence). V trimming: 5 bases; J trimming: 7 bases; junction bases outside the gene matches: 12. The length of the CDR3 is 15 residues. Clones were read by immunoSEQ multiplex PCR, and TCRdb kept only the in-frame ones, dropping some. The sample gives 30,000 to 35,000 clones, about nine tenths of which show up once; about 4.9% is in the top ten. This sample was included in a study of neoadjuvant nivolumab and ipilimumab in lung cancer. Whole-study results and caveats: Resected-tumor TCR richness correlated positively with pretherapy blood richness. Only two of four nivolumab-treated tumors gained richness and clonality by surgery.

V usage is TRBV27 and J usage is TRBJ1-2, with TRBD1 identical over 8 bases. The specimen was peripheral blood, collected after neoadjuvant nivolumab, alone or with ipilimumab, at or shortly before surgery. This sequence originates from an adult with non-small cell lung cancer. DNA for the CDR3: TGTGCCAGCAGTGCCTACTCGACAGGGGTCCCTGGCTACACCTTC. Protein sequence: CASSAYSTGVPGYTF.